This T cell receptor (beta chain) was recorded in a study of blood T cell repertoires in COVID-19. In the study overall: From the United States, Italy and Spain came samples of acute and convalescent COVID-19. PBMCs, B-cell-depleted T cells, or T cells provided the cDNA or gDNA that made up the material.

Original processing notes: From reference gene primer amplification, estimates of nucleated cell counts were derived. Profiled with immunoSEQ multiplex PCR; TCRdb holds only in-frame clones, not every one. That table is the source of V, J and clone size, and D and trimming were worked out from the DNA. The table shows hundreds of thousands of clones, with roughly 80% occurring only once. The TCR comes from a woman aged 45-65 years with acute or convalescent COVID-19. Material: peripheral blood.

The CDR3 reads CASSTRQARGGGTIYF. CDR3 in DNA: TGTGCCAGCAGCACAAGACAGGCCCGCGGGGGGGGCACCATATATTTT. The gene calls are TRBV11-2 and TRBJ1-3; TRBD1 is a possible D gene (6 bases). The ends were cut back, 5 bases at V and 9 bases at J, with 23 bases in the middle. The V gene's germline CDR1 is SGHAT and CDR2 FQNNGV. The CDR3 has 16 residues.